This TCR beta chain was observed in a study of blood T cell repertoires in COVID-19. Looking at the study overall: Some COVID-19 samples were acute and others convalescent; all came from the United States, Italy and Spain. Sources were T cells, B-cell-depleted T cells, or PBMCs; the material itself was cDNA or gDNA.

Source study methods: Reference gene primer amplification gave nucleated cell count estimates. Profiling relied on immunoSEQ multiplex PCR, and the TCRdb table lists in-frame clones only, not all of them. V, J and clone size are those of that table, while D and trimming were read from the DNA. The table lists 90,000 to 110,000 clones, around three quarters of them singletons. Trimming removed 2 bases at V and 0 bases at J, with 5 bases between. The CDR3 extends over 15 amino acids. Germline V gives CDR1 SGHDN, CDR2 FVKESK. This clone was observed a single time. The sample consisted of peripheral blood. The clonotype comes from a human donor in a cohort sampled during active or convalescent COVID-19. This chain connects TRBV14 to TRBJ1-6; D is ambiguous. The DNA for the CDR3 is TGTGCCAGCAGCCAACCCGGCTCCTATAATTCACCCCTCCACTTT. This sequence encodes CASSQPGSYNSPLHF.